One T cell receptor beta chain is described in this entry. TCRdb re-analysed the reads in MiXCR, keeping a single row per CDR3 protein. The profile covers 230,000 or so distinct CDR3 sequences, with about a sixth appearing a single time and roughly half taken by the ten largest. This sample stems from a study of T cell repertoires in cytomegalovirus infection. V trimming: 5 bases; J trimming: 0 bases; junction bases outside the gene matches: 10. Germline loops: CDR1 KGHDR, CDR2 SFDVKD. This CDR3 is 18 amino acids long. The TCR comes from a human donor in good health (CMV status not recorded). Some clones in this sample may be carry-over from other donors' samples. V and J are TRBV24-1 and TRBJ2-2; 8 nucleotides align to TRBD1. The sequenced material came from CD8+ T cells from PBMCs. The CDR3 region is CATSGPIGQGTNTGELFF. The DNA for the CDR3 is TGTGCCACCAGTGGGCCCATCGGACAGGGAACGAACACCGGGGAGCTGTTTTTT.